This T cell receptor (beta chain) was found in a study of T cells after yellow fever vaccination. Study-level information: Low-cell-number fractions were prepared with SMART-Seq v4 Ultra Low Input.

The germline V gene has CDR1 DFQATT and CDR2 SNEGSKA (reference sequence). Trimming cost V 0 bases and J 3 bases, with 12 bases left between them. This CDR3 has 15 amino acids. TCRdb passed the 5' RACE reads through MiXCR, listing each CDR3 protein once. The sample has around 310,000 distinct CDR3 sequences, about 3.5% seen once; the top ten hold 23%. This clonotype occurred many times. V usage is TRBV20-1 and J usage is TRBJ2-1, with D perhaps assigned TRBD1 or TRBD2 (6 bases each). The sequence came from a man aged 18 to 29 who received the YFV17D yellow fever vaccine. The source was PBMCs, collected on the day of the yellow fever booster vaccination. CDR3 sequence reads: CSARDLGGNYNEQFF. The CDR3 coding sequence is TGCAGTGCTAGAGATTTGGGGGGCAACTACAATGAGCAGTTCTTC.